This T cell receptor (beta chain) comes out of a study of blood T cell repertoires in COVID-19. Trimming shortened V by 0 bases and J by 4 bases, and 4 bases separated the two germline ends. Germline CDR1 SGHDN, CDR2 FVKESK. The CDR3 loop spans 13 amino acids. Sequenced by immunoSEQ multiplex PCR; TCRdb stores in-frame clones only, minus some. The sample contains approximately 190,000 clones, roughly 87% of which appear only once. This TCR came from a woman aged 60-75 years with COVID-19, enrolled during active disease. V and J are TRBV14 and TRBJ1-5; unclear D gene. Sequencing input: peripheral blood. As DNA, the CDR3 is TGTGCCAGCAGCCAAGATCAGAATCAGCCCCAGCATTTT. It translates to CASSQDQNQPQHF.